This entry lists 5 T cell receptor beta chains sequenced from one sample in a study of blood T cell repertoires in COVID-19. Profiling relied on immunoSEQ multiplex PCR, and the TCRdb table lists in-frame clones only, not all of them. The sample has about 160,000 clones, approximately 90% seen once. What was sequenced was PBMCs or T cells enriched from blood (not recorded which). These TCRs come from a woman in her 50s who had recovered from COVID-19.

This sequence joins TRBV7-8 and TRBJ1-2; 8 nucleotides match TRBD1. The CDR3 consists of 14 residues. Germline CDR1 reads SGHVS; CDR2 reads FQNEAQ. V lost 5 bases and J lost 4; bases outside the gene matches: 6. CDR3 amino acids: CASSPLDRAYGYTF. The CDR3 DNA follows: TGTGCCAGCAGCCCCTTGGACAGGGCCTATGGCTACACCTTC.

The chain has TRBV5-8 and TRBJ2-2; maybe TRBD2 (5 bases). CDR3 size: 18 residues. Trimming removed 4 bases at V and 3 bases at J, with 22 bases between. Looked up from germline, CDR1 is SGHTS and CDR2 is YDEGEE. CDR3 region: CASSPARWQAGDTGELFF. Here the CDR3 DNA reads TGTGCCAGCAGCCCGGCCCGATGGCAGGCCGGGGACACCGGGGAGCTGTTTTTT.

Concerning this clone: Other DNA sequences from this sample encode an identical CDR3 as well. V is TRBV18 and J is TRBJ1-2, with D tentatively TRBD1 (6 bases). Trimming removed 1 base from V and 2 bases from J, with 8 bases in between. Germline assignment: CDR1 KGHSH and CDR2 LQKENI. The CDR3 contains 14 residues. CDR3 nucleotides: TGTGCCAGCTCACCACGGCAGGGGAACTATGGCTACACCTTC. It yields the protein CASSPRQGNYGYTF.

The rearrangement uses TRBV15 and TRBJ1-1; no clear D. The CDR3 extends over 14 amino acids. Germline CDR1 is LNHNV and CDR2 is YYDKDF (reference sequence). Deletions cut 1 base from V and 4 bases from J, with 10 bases between. Here the CDR3 reads CATSRGWSSTEAFF. For the CDR3, the DNA is TGTGCCACCAGCAGAGGATGGTCCAGCACTGAAGCTTTCTTT.

The CDR3 DNA reads TGCGCCAGCAGGTCAGGGGGCGAGCAGTACTTC. Protein product: CASRSGGEQYF. The V and J genes are TRBV10-2 and TRBJ2-7; 7 bases are shared with TRBD1. V was clipped by 6 bases and J by 6 bases; unmatched bases: 2. The CDR3 runs to 11 residues. Germline CDR1 is WSHSY and CDR2 is SAAADI.